This is a list of T cell receptor beta chains from one sample in a study of beta chain features in type 1 diabetes. Sequencing used immunoSEQ multiplex PCR; TCRdb keeps in-frame clones, though not all of them. This sample has 600,000 to 700,000 clones; around 12% occur once, and the top ten carry around 0.12%. Specimen: naive CD4+ T cells from blood. The origin of the receptors is a man aged 25 to 45 with type 1 diabetes. CDR3s include the opening cysteine and the closing phenylalanine or tryptophan. The D gene is left open where the match is weak. Not every row has a clone size; where given, it reads once, few, many or a size class.

j_gene,v_gene,abundance,d_gene,CDR3aa,CDR3nt
TRBJ1-2,TRBV7-2,few,-,CASSLMPGYGYTF,TGTGCCAGCAGCTTAATGCCGGGCTATGGCTACACCTTC
TRBJ1-2,TRBV9,few,TRBD1,CASSVNRGQGYTF,TGTGCCAGCAGCGTAAACAGGGGGCAGGGCTACACCTTC
TRBJ2-7,TRBV7-9,few,TRBD1,CASSSRDRGYEQYF,TGTGCCAGCAGCTCCCGGGACAGGGGCTACGAGCAGTACTTC
TRBJ1-2,TRBV7-9,few,-,CASSLAVRIKGNYGYTF,TGTGCCAGCAGCTTAGCTGTCAGGATAAAGGGCAACTATGGCTACACCTTC
TRBJ1-2,TRBV5-6,few,-,CASSVTGTVYGYTF,TGTGCCAGCAGCGTAACCGGGACGGTCTATGGCTACACCTTC
TRBJ1-2,TRBV5-4,-,-,CASTLHPSGYTF,TGTGCCAGCACCCTCCATCCCAGTGGCTACACCTTC
TRBJ1-6,TRBV5-8,once,-,CASSLGGLSLHF,TGTGCCAGCAGCTTGGGGGGATTATCCCTCCACTTT
TRBJ1-1,TRBV5-4,few,-,CASSLGGLRGTEAFF,TGTGCCAGCAGCTTGGGAGGGTTAAGGGGAACTGAAGCTTTCTTT
TRBJ2-5,TRBV5-1,few,-,CASTFQETQYF,TGCGCCAGCACCTTTCAAGAGACCCAGTACTTC
TRBJ2-3,TRBV5-1,-,-,CASSPHPRGAIDTQYF,TGCGCCAGCAGCCCGCATCCCAGGGGGGCCATAGATACGCAGTATTTT